A single count supports the clone carrying this TCR beta chain. Its antigen remains unidentified. The data stem from a study of OX40 agonist ivuxolimab in advanced cancers. About the study: The mean age was 60 years, ranging from roughly 23 to 79, with 80% to 85% of participants male.

Generated by immunoSEQ multiplex PCR, the TCRdb table keeps only in-frame clones and is missing some. The sample has some 140,000 clones, around nine tenths seen once. Whole-study results and caveats: Among the least clonally expanded were partial responders at 0.1-3.0 mg/kg. On average, CD8+ T cells showed a greater number of expanded clones than CD4+.

Patients with a history of autoimmune disease or on systemic immunosuppression were excluded. The sequenced sample was CD4+ or CD8+ T cells sorted from blood, obtained in a trial of the OX40 agonist ivuxolimab. The clonotype originates from an adult with an advanced solid tumor such as melanoma, head and neck, liver or kidney cancer.

The CDR3 DNA reads as TGTGCCAGCAGTGAGGGGACAGGGGCGCCAGATACGCAGTATTTT. It codes for CASSEGTGAPDTQYF. The chain joins TRBV2 to TRBJ2-3; TRBD1 matches 10 bases. Germline trimming cut 3 bases from V and 4 bases from J; bases unmatched to any gene: 4. This CDR3 comprises 15 residues. The germline CDR1 and CDR2 sequences are SNHLY and FYNNEI.